Listed here are 20 T cell receptor beta chains from one sample, sequenced in a study of T cells in women clearing cervical HPV infection. Repertoires were generated with immunoSEQ multiplex PCR, while TCRdb's copy carries only in-frame clones and drops some. The sample is made up of 30,000 to 35,000 clones, and the top ten hold around 19% of it. Material: blood buffy coat. These receptors all come from a woman between 18 and 69 years old with a cervical HPV16 infection that either progressed to CIN3+ or cleared (not recorded which).

As to this clone: The read terminates 3 residues before the CDR3 end, so the remaining end is supplied by the germline J gene. The chain carries TRBV2 and TRBJ2-2, with a weak D call TRBD2 (7 bases). The germline V gene encodes CDR1 SNHLY and CDR2 FYNNEI. CDR3 size: 15 residues. With 4 bases removed from V and 6 bases from J, the gap between germline ends came to 15 bases. This CDR3 reads CASSVRGGLSGELFF. Partial CDR3 DNA: TGTGCCAGCAGTGTTAGGGGGGGCCTGTCCGGGGAG.

Turning to this clone: From the germline J gene comes the end of the CDR3, since the read stops 3 residues before it. The J gene is TRBJ2-4, the V gene TRBV7-3; 7 positions agree with TRBD1. This CDR3 is built from 13 residues. Germline lookup yields CDR1 SGHTA and CDR2 FQGTGA. The DNA read from the CDR3 is TGTGCCAGCAGCGAGGACAGGTTGTATGGT. This sequence encodes CASSEDRLYG. The full CDR3 reads CASSEDRLYGQYF. The full variable domain, with the rest looked up from reference TRBV7-3 and TRBJ2-4, is GAGVSQTPSNKVTEKGKYVELRCDPISGHTALYWYRQSLGQGPEFLIYFQGTGAADDSGLPNDRFFAVRPEGSVSTLKIQRTERGDSAVYLCASSEDRLYGQYFGAGTRLSVL.

Comment on this clone: The CDR3 end falls 3 residues outside the read, so it is completed with the germline J gene. The chain recombines TRBV11-3 with TRBJ2-1, with D possibly matching TRBD1 (5 bases). CDR1 is SGHNT and CDR2 is YENEEA in the germline V gene. The CDR3 has 13 residues. Trimming took off 3 bases at V and 8 bases at J, with 11 bases between the two ends. The part of the CDR3 DNA that was read is TGTGCCAGCAGCTTGAGCAGGGCTTATGAG. Protein product: CASSLSRAYE. The whole CDR3 sequence is CASSLSRAYEQFF.

With regard to this clone: The sequenced fragment ends 3 residues before the CDR3 boundary, so the rest is inferred from the germline J gene. V is TRBV7-9 and J is TRBJ1-2; 8 bases align to TRBD1. The germline V gene encodes CDR1 SEHNR and CDR2 FQNEAQ (reference sequence). This CDR3 comprises 15 residues. The CDR3 here is CASSSYRGFRDDYTF. The sequenced CDR3 bases are TGTGCCAGCAGCTCCTACAGGGGGTTTAGGGACGAC.

In regard to this clone: The CDR3 end lies 3 residues beyond the end of the read and is filled in from the germline J gene. The chain joins TRBV19 to TRBJ2-2; TRBD2 matches 12 bases. V dropped 3 bases and J dropped 5; count of bases not matched to a gene: 4. Germline CDR1 and CDR2: LNHDA and SQIVND (reference sequence). The CDR3 is 16 residues long. CDR3 residues: CASSMASGRGTGELFF. The CDR3 DNA, read in part, is TGTGCCAGTAGTATGGCTAGCGGGAGGGGAACCGGGGAG.

For this clone: The read halts 3 residues ahead of the CDR3 end, with the missing end drawn from the germline J gene. V usage is TRBV19 and J usage is TRBJ1-4; 8 bases match TRBD1. Germline V CDR1 and CDR2: LNHDA, SQIVND (reference sequence). J gave up 7 bases and V 5 bases, and 9 bases lay outside the gene matches. The CDR3 runs to 15 residues. The CDR3 sequence: CASSGYRGGVEKLFF. Incomplete CDR3 DNA: TGTGCCAGTAGTGGTTACAGGGGGGGAGTTGAAAAA.

Notes on this clone: With the read ending 3 residues before the CDR3 end, the germline J gene is used to fill in that end. This chain connects TRBV6-1 to TRBJ2-2; D is uncertain. This CDR3 contains 13 residues. CDR1 and CDR2 (germline): MNHNS, SASEGT. This CDR3 is CASSAGRQAKLFF. CDR3 DNA, as far as it was read: TGTGCCAGCAGTGCCGGCAGGCAGGCAAAG.

Comment on this clone: The read comes to an end 3 residues before the CDR3 does, leaving the germline J gene to fill in the end. The rearrangement links TRBV6-2 or TRBV6-3 to TRBJ1-6; D gene ambiguous. The germline V gene encodes CDR1 MNHEY and CDR2 SVGEGT. This CDR3 is built from 14 residues. The V gene lost 4 bases and the J gene lost 8 bases, with 12 bases spanning the gap. The CDR3 DNA, read in part, is TGTGCCAGCAGTTTCACCACATTGGATTCACCC. Protein: CASSFTTLDSP. The full CDR3 sequence reads CASSFTTLDSPLHF.

Regarding this clone: The read falls 3 residues short of the CDR3 end, and the missing part is taken from the germline J gene. The V call is TRBV7-3, the J call TRBJ2-1; the match to TRBD2 covers 9 bases. The CDR3 is 15 amino acids. Germline assignment: CDR1 SGHTA and CDR2 FQGTGA. V lost 2 bases, J lost 4 bases, and 3 bases stayed unmatched. CDR3 amino acids: CASSLSSGAYNEQFF. The covered CDR3 bases are TGTGCCAGCAGCTTATCTAGCGGGGCTTACAATGAG.

Regarding this clone: Coverage ceases 3 residues before the CDR3 finishes, and the germline J gene fills in the end. The chain recombines TRBV5-6 with TRBJ2-3; 8 nucleotides match TRBD2. The CDR3 contains 14 residues. Germline V CDR1 and CDR2: SGHDT, YYEEEE. CDR3 bases read: TGTGCCAGCAGCACTCGGGGGGGCTTCTTTTCG. It is translated as CASSTRGGFFS. The complete CDR3 protein is CASSTRGGFFSQYF.

Incomplete CDR3 DNA: TGTGCCAGCAGCTTCGAAAGCGGTTGGCATAATTCACCC. As protein: CASSFESGWHNSP. The full CDR3 protein is CASSFESGWHNSPLHF. V is TRBV7-8 and J is TRBJ1-6; D call uncertain. The read terminates 3 residues ahead of where the CDR3 ends, so the germline J gene completes it. V was clipped by 3 bases and J by 5 bases, with 14 bases between them. The germline gives CDR1 SGHVS, CDR2 FQNEAQ. The length of the CDR3 is 16 residues.

This CDR3 reads CASSERLAGQETQYF. Partial CDR3 DNA: TGTGCCAGCAGTGAGAGACTAGCGGGGCAAGAGACG. This chain uses TRBV6-1 with TRBJ2-3; TRBD2 matches at 11 bases. Sequencing ends 3 residues short of the CDR3 end; the germline J gene provides the rest. In germline, CDR1 is MNHNS, CDR2 SASEGT. The CDR3 runs to 15 residues.

On this clone itself: The read comes to an end 3 residues before the CDR3 does, leaving the germline J gene to fill in the end. V is TRBV6-2 or TRBV6-3 and J is TRBJ1-2, with D uncertain. The V end was cut by 4 bases, the J end by 3 bases, with 6 bases between. Germline CDR1 and CDR2: MNHEY and SVGEGT. This CDR3 contains 12 residues. CDR3 protein: CASSFQDYGYTF. The DNA read from the CDR3 is TGTGCCAGCAGTTTCCAGGACTATGGC.

A word on this clone: Read data end 3 residues before the CDR3 end; the end is taken from the germline J gene. This chain links TRBV6-2 or TRBV6-3 with TRBJ1-5, with D tentatively TRBD1 (6 bases). Germline lookup yields CDR1 MNHEY and CDR2 SVGEGT. This CDR3 comprises 13 residues. V lost 5 bases to trimming and J lost 9 bases, with 14 bases between them. The covered CDR3 bases are TGTGCCAGCAGTGGGGGCCCGGACCGGCCC. Residues: CASSGGPDRP. The whole CDR3 reads CASSGGPDRPQHF.

This clone shows up as medium-sized by frequency. The CDR3 end is not reached by the read, which stops 3 residues before it; the germline J gene fills it in. The V call is TRBV19, the J call TRBJ2-1; TRBD2 agrees at 13 bases. V lost 2 bases and J lost 5; bases outside the gene matches: 9. In germline, CDR1 is LNHDA, CDR2 SQIVND (reference sequence). This CDR3 spans 18 amino acids. The CDR3 here is CASSIRLAGGHYDNEQFF. CDR3 bases read: TGTGCCAGTAGTATAAGACTAGCGGGAGGACACTACGACAATGAG.

For this clone: The read terminates 3 residues ahead of where the CDR3 ends, so the germline J gene completes it. V and J are TRBV20-1 and TRBJ2-2; TRBD1 aligns across 7 bases. CDR3 size: 13 residues. Germline V gene lookup returns CDR1 DFQATT and CDR2 SNEGSKA (reference sequence). Here the CDR3 reads CSARTGSSEKLFF. CDR3 bases read: TGCAGTGCGAGGACAGGTTCTAGTGAAAAG.

Worth noting for this clone: The read terminates 3 residues before the CDR3 end, so the remaining end is supplied by the germline J gene. The V gene is TRBV7-8, the J gene TRBJ2-7; TRBD2 might be the D (6 bases). The germline V gene encodes CDR1 SGHVS and CDR2 FQNEAQ. There are 14 residues in the CDR3. Trimming shortened V by 5 bases and J by 2 bases, and 13 bases separated the two germline ends. CDR3 DNA (partial): TGTGCCAGCAGCCGAGAGTGGGGGGCCTACGAG. It codes for CASSREWGAYE. The complete CDR3 reads CASSREWGAYEQYF.

CDR3 protein: CSARDLTSNYGYTF. The CDR3 bases that were read are TGCAGTGCTAGAGACCTGACATCAAACTATGGC. This chain links TRBV20-1 with TRBJ1-2; D unclear. The CDR3 end is not reached by the read, which stops 3 residues before it; the germline J gene fills it in. V dropped 0 bases and J dropped 2 bases, with 10 bases sitting between them. The CDR3 runs 14 residues. Germline V gives CDR1 DFQATT, CDR2 SNEGSKA (reference sequence).

Concerning this clone itself: The sequenced fragment ends 3 residues before the CDR3 boundary, so the rest is inferred from the germline J gene. This sequence joins TRBV5-8 and TRBJ1-1; D remains unclear. In germline, CDR1 is SGHTS, CDR2 YDEGEE. This CDR3 region has 14 residues. The V end was cut by 1 base, the J end by 1 base, with 8 bases between. The CDR3 sequence: CASSLWHKNTEAFF. The CDR3 bases that were read are TGTGCCAGCAGCTTGTGGCATAAGAACACTGAA.

Concerning this clone: The read stops 3 residues short of the end of the CDR3; the missing end is completed from the germline J gene. This chain connects TRBV30 to TRBJ2-3, with D perhaps matching TRBD2 (5 bases). This CDR3 has 15 amino acids. CDR1 is GTSNPN and CDR2 is SVGIG in the germline V gene (reference sequence). The CDR3 here is CAWSVRGRSLETQYF. The CDR3 DNA, read in part, is TGTGCCTGGAGTGTACGGGGTCGGAGTCTAGAGACG.